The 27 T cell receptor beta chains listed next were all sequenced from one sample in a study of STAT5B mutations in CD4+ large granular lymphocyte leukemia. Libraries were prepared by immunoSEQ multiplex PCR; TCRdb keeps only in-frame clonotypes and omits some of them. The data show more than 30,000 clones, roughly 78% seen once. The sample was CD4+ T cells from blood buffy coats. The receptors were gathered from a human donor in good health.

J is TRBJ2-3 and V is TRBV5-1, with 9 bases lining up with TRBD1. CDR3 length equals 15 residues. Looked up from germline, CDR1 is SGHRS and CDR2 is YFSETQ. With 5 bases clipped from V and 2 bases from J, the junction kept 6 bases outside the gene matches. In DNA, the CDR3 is TGCGCCAGCAGTTCGACAGGGGGTCACACAGATACGCAGTATTTT. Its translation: CASSSTGGHTDTQYF.

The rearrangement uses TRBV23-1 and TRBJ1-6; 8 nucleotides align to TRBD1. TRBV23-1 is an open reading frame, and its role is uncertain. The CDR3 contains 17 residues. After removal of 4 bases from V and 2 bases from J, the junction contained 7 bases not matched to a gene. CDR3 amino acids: CASSRGTGETYNSPLHF. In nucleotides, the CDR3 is TGCGCCAGCAGTCGGGGGACAGGAGAAACCTATAATTCACCCCTCCACTTT.

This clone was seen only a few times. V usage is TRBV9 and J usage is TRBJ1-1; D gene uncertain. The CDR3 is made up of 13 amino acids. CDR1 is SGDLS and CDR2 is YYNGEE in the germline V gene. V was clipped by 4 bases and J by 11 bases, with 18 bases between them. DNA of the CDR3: TGTGCCAGCAGCCCACCGGCGACGGGAGGGGCTTTCTTT. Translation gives CASSPPATGGAFF. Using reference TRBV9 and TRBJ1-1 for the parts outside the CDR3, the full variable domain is DSGVTQTPKHLITATGQRVTLRCSPRSGDLSVYWYQQSLDQGLQFLIQYYNGEERAKGNILERFSAQQFPDLHSELNLSSLELGDSALYFCASSPPATGGAFFGQGTRLTVV.

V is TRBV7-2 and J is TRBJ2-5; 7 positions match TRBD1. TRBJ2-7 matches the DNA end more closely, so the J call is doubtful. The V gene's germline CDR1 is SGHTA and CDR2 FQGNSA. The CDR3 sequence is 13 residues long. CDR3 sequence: CASSLDRVYEQYF. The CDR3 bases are TGTGCCAGCAGCCTTGACAGGGTCTACGAGCAGTACTTC.

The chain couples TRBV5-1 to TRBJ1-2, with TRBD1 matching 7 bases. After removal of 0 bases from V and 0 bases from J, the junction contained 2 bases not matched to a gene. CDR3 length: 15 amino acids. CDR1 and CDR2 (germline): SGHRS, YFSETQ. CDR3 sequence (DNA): TGCGCCAGCAGCTTGGAGACAGGGCCTAACTATGGCTACACCTTC. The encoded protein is CASSLETGPNYGYTF.

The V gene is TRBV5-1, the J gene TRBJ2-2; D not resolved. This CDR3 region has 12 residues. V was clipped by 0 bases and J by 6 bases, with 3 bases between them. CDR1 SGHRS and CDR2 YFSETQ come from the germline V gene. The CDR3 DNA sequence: TGCGCCAGCAGCTTGGGTTCCGGGGAGCTGTTTTTT. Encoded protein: CASSLGSGELFF.

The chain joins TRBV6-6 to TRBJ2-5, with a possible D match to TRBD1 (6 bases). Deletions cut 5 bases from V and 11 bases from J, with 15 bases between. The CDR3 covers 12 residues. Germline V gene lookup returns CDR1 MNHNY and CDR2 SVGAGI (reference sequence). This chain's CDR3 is CASSPGQLEQYF. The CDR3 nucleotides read TGTGCCAGCAGTCCCGGACAGTTAGAGCAGTACTTC.

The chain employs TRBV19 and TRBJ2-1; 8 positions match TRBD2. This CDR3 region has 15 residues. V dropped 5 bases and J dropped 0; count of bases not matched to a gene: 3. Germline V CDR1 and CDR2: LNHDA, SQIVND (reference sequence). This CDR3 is CASSVAGISYNEQFF. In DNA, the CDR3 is TGTGCCAGTAGTGTAGCGGGGATCTCCTACAATGAGCAGTTCTTC.

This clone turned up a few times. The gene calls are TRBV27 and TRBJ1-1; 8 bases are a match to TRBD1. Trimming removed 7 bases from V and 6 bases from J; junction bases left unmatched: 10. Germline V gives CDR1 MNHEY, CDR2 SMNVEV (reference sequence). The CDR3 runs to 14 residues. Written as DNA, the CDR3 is TGTGCCAGCAACACTCAGGACAGGGTCCCTGAAGCTTTCTTT. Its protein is CASNTQDRVPEAFF.

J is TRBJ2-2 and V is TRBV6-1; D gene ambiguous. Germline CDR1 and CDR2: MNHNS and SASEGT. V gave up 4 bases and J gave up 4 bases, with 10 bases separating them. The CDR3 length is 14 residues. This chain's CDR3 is CASSAKTATGELFF. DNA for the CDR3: TGTGCCAGCAGTGCAAAAACAGCCACCGGGGAGCTGTTTTTT.

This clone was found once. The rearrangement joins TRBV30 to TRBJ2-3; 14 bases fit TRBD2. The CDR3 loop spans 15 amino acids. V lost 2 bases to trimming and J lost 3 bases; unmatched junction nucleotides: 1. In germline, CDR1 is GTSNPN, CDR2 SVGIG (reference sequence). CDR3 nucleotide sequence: TGTGCCTGGAGTTGGACTAGCGGGGGGACAGATACGCAGTATTTT. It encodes CAWSWTSGGTDTQYF.

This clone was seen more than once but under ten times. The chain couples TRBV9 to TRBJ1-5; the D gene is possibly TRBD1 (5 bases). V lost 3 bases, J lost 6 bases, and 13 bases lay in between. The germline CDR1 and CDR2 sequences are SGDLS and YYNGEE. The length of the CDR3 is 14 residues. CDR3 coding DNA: TGTGCCAGCAGCGAACGCGGGGGGGTTCAGCCCCAGCATTTT. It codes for CASSERGGVQPQHF.

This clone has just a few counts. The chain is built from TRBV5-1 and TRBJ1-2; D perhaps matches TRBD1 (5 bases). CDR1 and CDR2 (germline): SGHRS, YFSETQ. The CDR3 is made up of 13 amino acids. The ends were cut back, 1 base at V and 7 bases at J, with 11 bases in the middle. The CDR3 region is CASSLTGASGYTF. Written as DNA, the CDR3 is TGCGCCAGCAGCTTGACCGGGGCCTCTGGCTACACCTTC. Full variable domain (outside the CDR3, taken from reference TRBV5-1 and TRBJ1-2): KAGVTQTPRYLIKTRGQQVTLSCSPISGHRSVSWYQQTPGQGLQFLFEYFSETQRNKGNFPGRFSGRQFSNSRSEMNVSTLELGDSALYLCASSLTGASGYTFGSGTRLTVV.

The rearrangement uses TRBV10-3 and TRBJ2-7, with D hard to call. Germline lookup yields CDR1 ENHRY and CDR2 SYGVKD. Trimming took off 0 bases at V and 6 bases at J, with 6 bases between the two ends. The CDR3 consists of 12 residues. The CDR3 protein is CAISESVGEQYF. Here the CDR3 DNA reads TGTGCCATCAGTGAGTCCGTGGGCGAGCAGTACTTC.

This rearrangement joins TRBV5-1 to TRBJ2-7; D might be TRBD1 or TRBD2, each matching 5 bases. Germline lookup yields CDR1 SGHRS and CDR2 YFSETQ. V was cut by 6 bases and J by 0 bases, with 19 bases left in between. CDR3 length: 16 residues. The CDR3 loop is CASMTSPGQNSYEQYF. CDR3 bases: TGCGCCAGCATGACCTCCCCGGGGCAGAACTCCTACGAGCAGTACTTC.

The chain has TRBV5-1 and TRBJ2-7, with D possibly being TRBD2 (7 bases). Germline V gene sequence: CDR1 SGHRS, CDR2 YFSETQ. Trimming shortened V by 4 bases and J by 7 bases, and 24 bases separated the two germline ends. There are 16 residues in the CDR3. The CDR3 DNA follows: TGCGCCAGCAGCGATGGGGGGGGGCCGGGGGTCGGAGAGCAGTACTTC. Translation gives CASSDGGGPGVGEQYF.

CDR3 DNA: TGTGCCAGCAGCTTAGGCAGGGCCGACCCTGGCTACACCTTC. It encodes CASSLGRADPGYTF. V gene TRBV7-2 combines with J gene TRBJ1-2; perhaps TRBD1 as D (5 bases). V lost 1 base and J 7 bases, leaving 13 bases between the germline ends. The CDR3 has 14 amino acids. Germline values: CDR1 SGHTA, CDR2 FQGNSA.

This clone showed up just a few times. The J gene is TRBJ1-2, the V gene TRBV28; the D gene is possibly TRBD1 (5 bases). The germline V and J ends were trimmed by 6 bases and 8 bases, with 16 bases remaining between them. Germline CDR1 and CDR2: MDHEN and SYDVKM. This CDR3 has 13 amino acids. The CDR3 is CASSPLGANGYTF. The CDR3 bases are TGTGCCAGCAGCCCTTTAGGGGCGAACGGCTACACCTTC.

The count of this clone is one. The CDR3 DNA reads TGTGCCTGGAGCCCAGGGGGCGGTGGCTACACCTTC. Protein: CAWSPGGGGYTF. V usage is TRBV30 and J usage is TRBJ1-2, with 8 nucleotides matching TRBD1. The CDR3 has 12 amino acids. V gave up 3 bases and J gave up 7 bases; unmatched junction bases: 4. Per the germline V gene, CDR1 is GTSNPN and CDR2 is SVGIG (reference sequence).

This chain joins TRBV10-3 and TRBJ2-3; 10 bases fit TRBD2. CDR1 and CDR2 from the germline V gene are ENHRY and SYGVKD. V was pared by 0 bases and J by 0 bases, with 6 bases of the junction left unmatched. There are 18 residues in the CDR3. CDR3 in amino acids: CAISESGNSGGSTDTQYF. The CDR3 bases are TGTGCCATCAGTGAGTCGGGTAATAGCGGGGGGAGCACAGATACGCAGTATTTT.

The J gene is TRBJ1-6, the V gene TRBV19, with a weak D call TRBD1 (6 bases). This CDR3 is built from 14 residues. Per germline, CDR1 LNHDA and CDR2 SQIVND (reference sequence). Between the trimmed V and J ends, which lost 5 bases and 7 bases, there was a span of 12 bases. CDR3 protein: CASSYRGINSPLHF. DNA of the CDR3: TGTGCCAGTAGTTATAGGGGGATCAATTCACCCCTCCACTTT. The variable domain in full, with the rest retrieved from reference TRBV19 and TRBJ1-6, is DGGITQSPKYLFRKEGQNVTLSCEQNLNHDAMYWYRQDPGQGLRLIYYSQIVNDFQKGDIAEGYSVSREKKESFPLTVTSAQKNPTAFYLCASSYRGINSPLHFGNGTRLTVT.

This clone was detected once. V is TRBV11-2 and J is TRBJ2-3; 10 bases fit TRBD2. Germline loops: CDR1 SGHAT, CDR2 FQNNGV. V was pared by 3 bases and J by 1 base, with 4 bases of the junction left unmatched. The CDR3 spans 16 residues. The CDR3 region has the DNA TGTGCCAGCAGCTTCCTAGCGGGGGCCGGCACAGATACGCAGTATTTT. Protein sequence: CASSFLAGAGTDTQYF.

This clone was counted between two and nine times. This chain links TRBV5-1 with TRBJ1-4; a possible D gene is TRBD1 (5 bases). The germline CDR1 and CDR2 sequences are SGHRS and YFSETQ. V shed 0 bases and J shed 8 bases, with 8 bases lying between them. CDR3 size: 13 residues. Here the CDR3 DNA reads TGCGCCAGCAGCTTGGAACGACAGGAAAAACTGTTTTTT. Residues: CASSLERQEKLFF.

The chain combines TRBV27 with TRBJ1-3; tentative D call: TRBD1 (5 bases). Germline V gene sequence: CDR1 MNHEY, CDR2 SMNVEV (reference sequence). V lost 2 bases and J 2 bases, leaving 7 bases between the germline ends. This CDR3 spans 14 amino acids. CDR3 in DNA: TGTGCCAGCAGTTTACGAGGGGCTGGAAACACCATATATTTT. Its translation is CASSLRGAGNTIYF.

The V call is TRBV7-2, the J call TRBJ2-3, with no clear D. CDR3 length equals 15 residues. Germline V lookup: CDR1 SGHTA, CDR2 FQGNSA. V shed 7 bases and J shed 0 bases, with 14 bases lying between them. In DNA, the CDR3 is TGTGCCAGCAAACAATGGGCAGCAAGCACAGATACGCAGTATTTT. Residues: CASKQWAASTDTQYF.

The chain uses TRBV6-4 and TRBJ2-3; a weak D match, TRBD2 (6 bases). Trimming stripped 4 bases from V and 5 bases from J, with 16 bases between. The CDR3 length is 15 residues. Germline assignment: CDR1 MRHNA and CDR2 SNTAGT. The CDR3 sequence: CASSVIAGRGDTQYF. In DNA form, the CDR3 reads TGTGCCAGCAGTGTAATTGCGGGGCGGGGAGATACGCAGTATTTT.

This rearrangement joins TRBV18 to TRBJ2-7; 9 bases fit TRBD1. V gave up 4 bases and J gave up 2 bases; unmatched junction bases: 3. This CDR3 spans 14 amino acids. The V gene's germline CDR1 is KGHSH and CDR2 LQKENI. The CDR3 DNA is TGTGCCAGCTCACATTACAGGGGGCCCTACGAGCAGTACTTC. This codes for CASSHYRGPYEQYF.